This record concerns one TCR beta chain sequence. Its target is unknown. The sample holds other DNA sequences that translate to the same CDR3. This specimen comes from a study of shared clonotypes between healthy human individuals. Study-level results: When compared with the clonotypes that were shared by all four sorted-subset donors, the non-shared clonotypes turned out to have lower generation probabilities. The researchers took only blood, and tissue repertoires probably look different.

This CDR3 contains 16 residues. Trimming at V came to 4 bases and at J to 0 bases, leaving 5 bases not matched to a gene. Per the germline V gene, CDR1 is MDHEN and CDR2 is SYDVKM. Method: immunoSEQ multiplex PCR; TCRdb's copy keeps in-frame clones and lacks some. Here the sample spans roughly 2,300,000 clones, about 90% being singletons. This sequence was found in a man aged 18 to 30 in good health. Some clones in this sample may be carry-over from other donors' samples. V gene TRBV28 combines with J gene TRBJ2-1; TRBD1 aligns across 8 bases. The sequenced sample consisted of naive CD4+ T cells from PBMCs. The sample's subset: CD45RA+ positively selected. The CDR3 DNA reads as TGTGCCAGCAGTTCCGCCGGGACAGGCTCCTACAATGAGCAGTTCTTC. Protein product: CASSSAGTGSYNEQFF.